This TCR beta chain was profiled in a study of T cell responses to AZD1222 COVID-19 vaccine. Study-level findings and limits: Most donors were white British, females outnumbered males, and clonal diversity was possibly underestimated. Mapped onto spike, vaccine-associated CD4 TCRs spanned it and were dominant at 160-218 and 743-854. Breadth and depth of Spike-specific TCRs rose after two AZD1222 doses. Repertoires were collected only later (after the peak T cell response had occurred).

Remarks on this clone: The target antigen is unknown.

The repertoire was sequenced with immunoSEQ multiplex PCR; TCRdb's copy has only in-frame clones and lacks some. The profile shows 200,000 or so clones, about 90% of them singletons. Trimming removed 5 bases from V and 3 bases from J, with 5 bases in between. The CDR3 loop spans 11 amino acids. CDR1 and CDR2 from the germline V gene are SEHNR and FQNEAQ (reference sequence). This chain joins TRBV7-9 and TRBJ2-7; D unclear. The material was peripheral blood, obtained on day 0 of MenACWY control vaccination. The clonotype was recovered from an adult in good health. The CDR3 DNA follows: TGTGCCAGCAGCGAGAGCTACGAGCAGTACTTC. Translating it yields CASSESYEQYF.